This T cell receptor (beta chain) was captured by sequencing in a study of blood T cell repertoires in COVID-19. The germline gives CDR1 MNHEY, CDR2 SVGAGI. This CDR3 is built from 12 residues. The V and J ends lost 5 bases and 11 bases, in that order; junction bases with no gene match: 8. This clone was seen only a few times. Study processing details: Amplified reference gene primers provided the basis for estimating nucleated cell counts. The data were produced by immunoSEQ multiplex PCR, yet TCRdb's version contains in-frame clones alone and is incomplete. D and trimming come from the DNA, and the V and J calls and clone size come from that table. The repertoire holds 330,000 or so clones, with over 80% as singletons.

The rearrangement links TRBV6-5 to TRBJ1-1; 7 bases align to TRBD1. The receptor was isolated from a man between 25 and 39 years old who had recovered from COVID-19. The sample taken for sequencing was PBMCs or T cells enriched from blood (not recorded which). This CDR3 reads CASSRNQGVAFF. CDR3 in DNA: TGTGCCAGCAGTCGCAACCAGGGGGTTGCTTTCTTT.